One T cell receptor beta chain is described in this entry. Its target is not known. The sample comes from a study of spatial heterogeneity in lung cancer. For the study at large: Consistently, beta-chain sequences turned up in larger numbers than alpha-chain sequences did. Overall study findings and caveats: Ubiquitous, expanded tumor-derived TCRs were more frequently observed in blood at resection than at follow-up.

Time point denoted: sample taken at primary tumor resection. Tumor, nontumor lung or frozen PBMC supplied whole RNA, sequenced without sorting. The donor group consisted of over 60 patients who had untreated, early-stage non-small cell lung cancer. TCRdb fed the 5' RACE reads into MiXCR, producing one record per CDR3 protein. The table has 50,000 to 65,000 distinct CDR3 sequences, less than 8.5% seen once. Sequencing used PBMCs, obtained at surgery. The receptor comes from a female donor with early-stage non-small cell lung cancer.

The CDR3 protein is CSAPSGRWTEAFF. The DNA of the CDR3 is TGCAGTGCTCCATCAGGGAGGTGGACTGAAGCTTTCTTT. The J gene is TRBJ1-1, the V gene TRBV20-1, with a weak D call TRBD1 (5 bases). The length of the CDR3 is 13 residues. Germline values: CDR1 DFQATT, CDR2 SNEGSKA (reference sequence). Trimming took off 5 bases at V and 5 bases at J, with 15 bases between the two ends.